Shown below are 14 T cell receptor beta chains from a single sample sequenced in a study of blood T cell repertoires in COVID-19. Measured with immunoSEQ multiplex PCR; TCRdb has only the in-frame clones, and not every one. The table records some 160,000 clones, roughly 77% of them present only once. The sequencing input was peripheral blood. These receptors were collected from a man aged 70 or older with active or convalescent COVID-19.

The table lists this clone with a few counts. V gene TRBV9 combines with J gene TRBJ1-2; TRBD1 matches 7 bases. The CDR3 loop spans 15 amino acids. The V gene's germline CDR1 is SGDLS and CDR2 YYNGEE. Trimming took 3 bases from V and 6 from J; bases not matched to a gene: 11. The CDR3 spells CASSGTGVFRDGYTF. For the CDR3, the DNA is TGTGCCAGCAGCGGAACAGGGGTCTTTCGGGATGGCTACACCTTC.

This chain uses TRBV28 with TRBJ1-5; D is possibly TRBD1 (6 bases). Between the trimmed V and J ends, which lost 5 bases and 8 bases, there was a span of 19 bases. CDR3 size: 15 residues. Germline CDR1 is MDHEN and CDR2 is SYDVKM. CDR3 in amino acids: CASSRYPGGLEPQHF. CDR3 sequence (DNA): TGTGCCAGCAGTCGGTACCCGGGGGGCCTAGAGCCCCAGCATTTT.

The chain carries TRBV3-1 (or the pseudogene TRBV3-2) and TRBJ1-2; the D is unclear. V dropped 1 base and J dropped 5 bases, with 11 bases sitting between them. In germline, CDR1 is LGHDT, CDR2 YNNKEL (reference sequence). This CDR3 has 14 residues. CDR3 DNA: TGTGCCAGCAGCCAAGGGCCTTCGAATTATGGCTACACCTTC. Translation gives CASSQGPSNYGYTF.

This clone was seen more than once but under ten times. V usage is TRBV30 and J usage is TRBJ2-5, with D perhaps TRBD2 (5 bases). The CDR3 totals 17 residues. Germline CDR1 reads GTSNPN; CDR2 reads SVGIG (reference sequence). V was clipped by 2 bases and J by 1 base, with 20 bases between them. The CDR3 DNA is TGTGCCTGGAGTACCTTCAGGTTTAGCGCCACCCAAGAGACCCAGTACTTC. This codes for CAWSTFRFSATQETQYF.

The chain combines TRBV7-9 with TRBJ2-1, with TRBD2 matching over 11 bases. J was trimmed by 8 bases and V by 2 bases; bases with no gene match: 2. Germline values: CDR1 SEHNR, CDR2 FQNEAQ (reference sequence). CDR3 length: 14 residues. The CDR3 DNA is TGTGCCAGCAGCTTACTTAGCGGGAGGGATGAGCAGTTCTTC. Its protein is CASSLLSGRDEQFF.

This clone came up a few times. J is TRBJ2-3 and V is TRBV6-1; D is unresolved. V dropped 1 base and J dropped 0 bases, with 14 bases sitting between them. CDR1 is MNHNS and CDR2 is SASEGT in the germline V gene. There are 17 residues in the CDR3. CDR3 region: CASSEVTQTYSTDTQYF. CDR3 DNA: TGTGCCAGCAGTGAAGTAACACAAACGTATAGCACAGATACGCAGTATTTT.

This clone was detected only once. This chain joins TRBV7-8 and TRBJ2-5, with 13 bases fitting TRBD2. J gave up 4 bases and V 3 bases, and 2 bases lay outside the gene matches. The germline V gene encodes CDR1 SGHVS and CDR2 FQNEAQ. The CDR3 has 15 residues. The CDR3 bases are TGTGCCAGCAGCTTTAGACTAGCGGGAGGAGAGACCCAGTACTTC. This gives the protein CASSFRLAGGETQYF.

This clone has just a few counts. The CDR3 loop is CASSPPGGSGRSETQYF. Here the CDR3 DNA reads TGTGCCAGCTCACCACCAGGGGGTAGCGGGAGATCAGAGACCCAGTACTTC. This chain uses TRBV18 with TRBJ2-5; TRBD2 agrees at 9 bases. The V gene end was trimmed by 0 bases and the J gene end by 4 bases; junction bases not matched to a gene: 9. The CDR3 has 17 amino acids. Germline CDR1 is KGHSH and CDR2 is LQKENI.

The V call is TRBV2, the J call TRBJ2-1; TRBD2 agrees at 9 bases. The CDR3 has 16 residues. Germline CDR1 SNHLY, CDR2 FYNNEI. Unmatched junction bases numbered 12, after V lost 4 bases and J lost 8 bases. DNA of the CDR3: TGTGCCAGCAGTGCCGGGACTAGCTCCCGAGGCTATGAGCAGTTCTTC. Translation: CASSAGTSSRGYEQFF.

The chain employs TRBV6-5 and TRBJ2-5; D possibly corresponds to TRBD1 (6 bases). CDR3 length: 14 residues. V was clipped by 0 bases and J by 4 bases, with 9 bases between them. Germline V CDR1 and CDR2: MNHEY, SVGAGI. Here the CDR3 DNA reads TGTGCCAGCAGTTACTCGGGGACACCAGAGACCCAGTACTTC. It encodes CASSYSGTPETQYF.

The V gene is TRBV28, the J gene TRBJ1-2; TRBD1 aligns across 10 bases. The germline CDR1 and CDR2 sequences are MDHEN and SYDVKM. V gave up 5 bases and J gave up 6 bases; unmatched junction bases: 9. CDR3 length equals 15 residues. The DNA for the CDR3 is TGTGCCAGCAGTCCAGGGGGACAGGGGAAGGATGGCTACACCTTC. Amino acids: CASSPGGQGKDGYTF.

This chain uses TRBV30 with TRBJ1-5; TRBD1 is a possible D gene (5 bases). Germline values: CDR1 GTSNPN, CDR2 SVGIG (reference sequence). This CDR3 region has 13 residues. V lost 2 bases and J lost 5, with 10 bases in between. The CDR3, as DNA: TGTGCCTGGAGTAGACAGAACGATCAGCCCCAGCATTTT. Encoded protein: CAWSRQNDQPQHF.

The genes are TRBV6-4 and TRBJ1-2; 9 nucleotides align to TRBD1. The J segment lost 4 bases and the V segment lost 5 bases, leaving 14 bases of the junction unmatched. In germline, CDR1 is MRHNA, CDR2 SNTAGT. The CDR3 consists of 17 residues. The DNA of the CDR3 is TGTGCCAGCAGTACTCTCCTCCGGGACAGGGAAAGCTATGGCTACACCTTC. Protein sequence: CASSTLLRDRESYGYTF.

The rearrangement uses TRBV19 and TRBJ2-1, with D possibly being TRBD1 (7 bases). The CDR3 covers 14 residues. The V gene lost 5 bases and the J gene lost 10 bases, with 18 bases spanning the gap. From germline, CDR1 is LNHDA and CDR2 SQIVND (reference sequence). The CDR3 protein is CASSAVPTGREQFF. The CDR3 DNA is TGTGCCAGTAGTGCAGTTCCGACAGGGAGGGAGCAGTTCTTC.